The TCR beta chain under discussion was sequenced for a study of vaccination and CD4 T cells after COVID-19. Across the whole study: Convalescent persons amounted to six males plus four females, two of whom were Hispanic.

The Oncomine TCR Beta short-read assay was applied to DNA of cultured CD4+ T cells. In this case, cultured CD4+ T cells provided the extracted genomic DNA. One entry per CDR3 protein, called by TCRdb with MiXCR from the PCR reads. Among around 16,000 distinct CDR3 sequences listed, roughly two fifths were seen once. In this sample, this clonotype turned up a few times. The target antigen is unknown. Treatment indicated: roughly 10-day PBMC culture with coronavirus spike peptide pools or control peptides (ViraFEST assay). This CDR3 has 13 residues. Trimming cost V 3 bases and J 7 bases, with 10 bases left between them. The V gene's germline CDR1 is MNHNS and CDR2 SASEGT.

V and J are TRBV6-1 and TRBJ1-5; tentative D call: TRBD1 (5 bases). The sequence derives from a human donor who had recovered from COVID-19. The sample consisted of CD4+ T cells from blood, cultured in vitro. The CDR3 is CASSEGEGQPQHF. The CDR3 region has the DNA TGTGCCAGCAGTGAGGGGGAGGGGCAGCCCCAGCATTTT.